This is a list of T cell receptor beta chains from one sample in a study of patients and donors after allogeneic stem cell transplantation. TCRdb recomputed calls from the RT-PCR reads with MiXCR, one row per CDR3 protein. This sample has approximately 140,000 distinct CDR3 sequences; roughly two fifths occur once, and the top ten carry about 50%. Sample: blood, either unsorted or a sorted T cell fraction (not recorded which). The receptors here all came from a human donor who was either an allogeneic HSCT recipient or a stem cell or donor lymphocyte infusion donor (not recorded which). It is not recorded whose cells these are; they may come from a transplant donor. The CDR3 runs from the conserved cysteine through the conserved F or W. The order of the fields is clone size, J gene, V gene, CDR3 protein. The size of a clone is reported for some rows only, either as once, few or many, or as a class for expanded clones.

>NA|TRBJ2-1|TRBV24-1
CATSDSTRQGAREQFF
>NA|TRBJ1-6|TRBV5-1
CASSLAVEISPLHF
>few|TRBJ1-5|TRBV9
CASSVDWGSGQPQHF
>many|TRBJ1-5|TRBV28
CASSIEGNQPQHF
>NA|TRBJ1-6|TRBV27
CASSLRVRTYNSPLHF
>few|TRBJ1-5|TRBV6-5
CASSYDSGYDQPQHF
>NA|TRBJ1-5|TRBV12-3/TRBV12-4
CASSLSGQYSNQPQHF
>few|TRBJ2-3|TRBV4-2
CASSQDSSGGAADTQYF
>NA|TRBJ2-5|TRBV4-2
CASSYIVGTGNGETQYF
>few|TRBJ2-3|TRBV7-9
CASSLRTSGADTQYF
>NA|TRBJ1-4|TRBV5-1
CASSRLVGGPKEKLFF
>NA|TRBJ2-5|TRBV6-6
CASGLFQETQYF
>NA|TRBJ2-1|TRBV5-5
CASSLLLAQEVF
>many|TRBJ1-2|TRBV29-1
CSAWGGDGYTF
>few|TRBJ1-4|TRBV4-1
CATAVTRFEKLFF
>NA|TRBJ2-7|TRBV15
CATSRDQTSGGYEQYF
>once|TRBJ2-7|TRBV3-1
CASSQDPWGREQYF
>few|TRBJ1-5|TRBV10-3
CAISESSPLSNQPQHF
>few|TRBJ1-3|TRBV29-1
CSVGQGGGNTIYF
>NA|TRBJ1-1|TRBV6-5
CASSYSRYSALNTEAFF
>few|TRBJ2-1|TRBV12-3/TRBV12-4
CASSLLAGALEQFF
>NA|TRBJ2-2|TRBV5-1
CASSLRDKDTGELFF
>few|TRBJ1-2|TRBV29-1
CSVENPGVNYGYTF
>NA|TRBJ2-3|TRBV9
CASSVVGSVGTDTQYF
>many|TRBJ1-1|TRBV12-3/TRBV12-4
CASSLAGNTEAFF